The TCR beta chain described here comes from a study of OX40 agonist ivuxolimab in advanced cancers. Overall study: It was permissible to have had prior anti-PD-1, anti-PD-L1 or anti-CTLA-4 therapy, and around 40% had some.

Sequencing was performed with immunoSEQ multiplex PCR; in TCRdb, only in-frame clones are kept and a portion is missing. The top ten clones hold approximately 1% of a sample with tens of thousands of clones, around nine tenths of them seen once. Germline CDR1 is SGHNT and CDR2 is YYREEE (reference sequence). Trimming shortened V by 1 base and J by 7 bases, and 9 bases separated the two germline ends. The CDR3 runs to 12 residues. The source of this sequence is an adult with an advanced solid tumor such as melanoma, head and neck, liver or kidney cancer. Sample: CD4+ or CD8+ T cells sorted from blood, taken in a trial of the OX40 agonist ivuxolimab. The chain employs TRBV5-4 and TRBJ2-7; D tentatively reads TRBD1 or TRBD2 (6 bases each). CDR3 sequence reads: CASSLTGREQYF. CDR3 nucleotides: TGTGCCAGCAGCTTGACAGGGAGGGAGCAGTACTTC.